The 20 T cell receptor beta chains given below trace back to one sample, sequenced in a study of cytomegalovirus exposure and HLA in healthy donors. PCR involved 60 Vbeta and 13 Jbeta primers. The protocol was immunoSEQ multiplex PCR, while the TCRdb copy is restricted to in-frame clones and leaves out a portion. Its listing shows around 140,000 clones. The sequenced sample consisted of PBMCs. Receptors originate from a young woman in good health and CMV-seronegative.

V is TRBV5-4 and J is TRBJ1-1, with D perhaps TRBD1 (6 bases). The length of the CDR3 is 15 residues. V dropped 4 bases and J dropped 1 base, with 14 bases sitting between them. The germline CDR1 and CDR2 sequences are SGHNT and YYREEE (reference sequence). CDR3: CASSPGTTANTEAFF. The CDR3 bases are TGTGCCAGCAGCCCCGGGACAACTGCGAACACTGAAGCTTTCTTT.

CDR3 nucleotide sequence: TGTGCCAGCAGTTACTCGAGCTCTGGGGCCAACGTCCTGACTTTC. This translates into CASSYSSSGANVLTF. This chain connects TRBV6-5 to TRBJ2-6; D gene unclear. With 0 bases removed from V and 0 bases from J, the gap between germline ends came to 3 bases. CDR1 and CDR2 (germline): MNHEY, SVGAGI. The CDR3 totals 15 residues.

The chain carries TRBV28 and TRBJ1-1; TRBD1 matches at 9 bases. Germline CDR1 and CDR2: MDHEN and SYDVKM. J lost 10 bases, V lost 1 base, and 10 bases had no gene match. The CDR3 runs to 15 residues. This chain's CDR3 is CASSLSGGQGLGAFF. The DNA of the CDR3 is TGTGCCAGCAGTTTATCCGGGGGACAGGGCCTCGGAGCTTTCTTT.

CDR3 protein: CASSPRGMNTEAFF. In nucleotides, the CDR3 is TGTGCCAGCAGCCCTAGGGGTATGAACACTGAAGCTTTCTTT. The rearrangement joins TRBV7-3 to TRBJ1-1; D is possibly TRBD1 (5 bases). The CDR3 loop spans 14 amino acids. Per germline, CDR1 SGHTA and CDR2 FQGTGA. With 5 bases removed from V and 0 bases from J, the gap between germline ends came to 10 bases. Combining the CDR3 with reference TRBV7-3 and TRBJ1-1 gives the whole variable domain GAGVSQTPSNKVTEKGKYVELRCDPISGHTALYWYRQSLGQGPEFLIYFQGTGAADDSGLPNDRFFAVRPEGSVSTLKIQRTERGDSAVYLCASSPRGMNTEAFFGQGTRLTVV.

The V and J genes are TRBV5-1 and TRBJ2-5; possible D gene TRBD2, 5 bases. CDR1 SGHRS and CDR2 YFSETQ come from the germline V gene. V was shortened by 0 bases and J by 4 bases, with 10 bases between the two germline ends. The CDR3 has 14 residues. DNA of the CDR3: TGCGCCAGCAGCTTGGTAACAGAGGGAGAGACCCAGTACTTC. This sequence encodes CASSLVTEGETQYF.

CDR3 sequence reads: CAIRQTGAAGELFF. The CDR3 DNA reads TGTGCCATCAGACAGACAGGGGCGGCCGGGGAGCTGTTTTTT. The chain recombines TRBV10-3 with TRBJ2-2, with 8 bases that match TRBD1. This CDR3 has 14 amino acids. Germline V gene sequence: CDR1 ENHRY, CDR2 SYGVKD. After removal of 6 bases from V and 6 bases from J, the junction contained 6 bases not matched to a gene.

This chain links TRBV11-2 with TRBJ2-5; TRBD2 matches 8 bases. CDR1 and CDR2 (germline): SGHAT, FQNNGV. After removal of 5 bases from V and 4 bases from J, the junction contained 15 bases not matched to a gene. The CDR3 sequence is 17 residues long. The CDR3 coding sequence is TGTGCCAGCAGCCCACAGGGACTAGTAGGGGAGGGAGAGACCCAGTACTTC. Encoded protein: CASSPQGLVGEGETQYF.

The chain joins TRBV28 to TRBJ2-4, with 7 nucleotides matching TRBD1. CDR3 size: 16 residues. The V gene end was trimmed by 4 bases and the J gene end by 1 base; junction bases not matched to a gene: 7. Germline lookup yields CDR1 MDHEN and CDR2 SYDVKM. CDR3: CASSSTGALAKNIQYF. In DNA form, the CDR3 reads TGTGCCAGCAGTTCCACAGGGGCATTGGCCAAAAACATTCAGTACTTC. Filled out from reference TRBV28 and TRBJ2-4, the complete variable domain reads DVKVTQSSRYLVKRTGEKVFLECVQDMDHENMFWYRQDPGLGLRLIYFSYDVKMKEKGDIPEGYSVSREKKERFSLILESASTNQTSMYLCASSSTGALAKNIQYFGAGTRLSVL.

The chain joins TRBV21-1 to TRBJ2-3; no check of the table's D call, TRBD1, against the DNA was made. TRBV21-1 is marked as a pseudogene. CDR3 length equals 16 residues. The DNA of the CDR3 is TGTGCCAGCAGCATCCGTTATGAGAGGGGGAGAGATACGCAGTATTTT. Residues: CASSIRYERGRDTQYF.

This chain connects TRBV7-9 to TRBJ1-5; the D gene is possibly TRBD1 (6 bases). The CDR3 sequence is 14 residues long. CDR1 SEHNR and CDR2 FQNEAQ come from the germline V gene (reference sequence). V was pared by 5 bases and J by 6 bases, with 14 bases between. CDR3 loop: CASSVTGKGQPQHF. CDR3 DNA sequence: TGTGCCAGCAGCGTAACAGGGAAGGGTCAGCCCCAGCATTTT.

The rearrangement joins TRBV7-9 to TRBJ2-1; TRBD2 is a possible D gene (6 bases). This CDR3 is built from 15 residues. Germline V gives CDR1 SEHNR, CDR2 FQNEAQ (reference sequence). Trimming took off 5 bases at V and 4 bases at J, with 15 bases between the two ends. This chain's CDR3 is CASSQETGVYNEQFF. The DNA for the CDR3 is TGTGCCAGCAGCCAAGAGACGGGGGTTTACAATGAGCAGTTCTTC.

This chain's CDR3 is CASSDMGTSQGDTQYF. DNA for the CDR3: TGTGCCAGCAGTGATATGGGGACTAGCCAGGGAGATACGCAGTATTTT. This chain uses TRBV6-1 with TRBJ2-3; 9 nucleotides line up with TRBD2. The length of the CDR3 is 16 residues. Germline loops: CDR1 MNHNS, CDR2 SASEGT. V dropped 3 bases and J dropped 5; count of bases not matched to a gene: 9.

The rearrangement uses TRBV6-1 and TRBJ1-4; D is unresolved. The CDR3 contains 14 residues. CDR1 and CDR2 from the germline V gene are MNHNS and SASEGT. The V end lost 4 bases, the J end lost 8 bases, and 14 bases lay between the germline ends. The CDR3 coding sequence is TGTGCCAGCAGTGCCGGGAACTCATGGGAAAAACTGTTTTTT. Translation gives CASSAGNSWEKLFF.

The J gene is TRBJ1-1, the V gene TRBV19, with 11 positions matching TRBD1. Germline CDR1 LNHDA, CDR2 SQIVND (reference sequence). The CDR3 extends over 14 amino acids. V was clipped by 6 bases and J by 8 bases; unmatched bases: 8. The CDR3 spells CASSLTGTGGEAFF. CDR3 coding DNA: TGTGCCAGTAGCTTAACCGGGACAGGGGGGGAAGCTTTCTTT.

The chain carries TRBV5-1 and TRBJ2-1, with TRBD2 matching over 9 bases. Germline trimming cut 0 bases from V and 7 bases from J; bases unmatched to any gene: 11. The CDR3 is made up of 17 amino acids. Germline CDR1 and CDR2: SGHRS and YFSETQ. CDR3 sequence: CASSLAKARGRENEQFF. In DNA form, the CDR3 reads TGCGCCAGCAGCTTGGCCAAAGCCCGCGGGAGGGAAAATGAGCAGTTCTTC.

The CDR3 region has the DNA TGCAGCGTTGAATGGGGCCGGGAAAAACTGTTTTTT. It translates to CSVEWGREKLFF. J is TRBJ1-4 and V is TRBV29-1; tentative D call: TRBD1 (5 bases). The CDR3 consists of 12 residues. V lost 2 bases and J lost 8, with 9 bases in between. Germline values: CDR1 SQVTM, CDR2 ANQGSEA.

The V and J genes are TRBV6-5 and TRBJ2-5, with TRBD1 identical over 7 bases. The J call is uncertain, as TRBJ2-7 better fits the DNA end. This CDR3 comprises 15 residues. Germline CDR1 is MNHEY and CDR2 is SVGAGI. CDR3 residues: CASSRPGQFSYEQYF. CDR3 coding DNA: TGTGCCAGCAGTAGACCGGGACAGTTTTCCTACGAGCAGTACTTC.

CDR3 nucleotides: TGTGCCAGCAGTGAGTTGACAGCGAGGGAGACCCAGTACTTC. Protein product: CASSELTARETQYF. The J gene is TRBJ2-5, the V gene TRBV2; TRBD1 is a possible D gene (5 bases). V was clipped by 3 bases and J by 5 bases, with 13 bases between them. Germline values: CDR1 SNHLY, CDR2 FYNNEI. The CDR3 has 14 residues.

The V call is TRBV19, the J call TRBJ1-2, with TRBD1 as a possible D gene (5 bases). Germline lookup yields CDR1 LNHDA and CDR2 SQIVND (reference sequence). This CDR3 comprises 13 residues. Trimming removed 7 bases from V and 8 bases from J, with 17 bases in between. The CDR3 region is CASKTPGMGGYTF. CDR3 sequence (DNA): TGTGCCAGTAAGACCCCAGGGATGGGAGGCTACACCTTC.

This chain connects TRBV25-1 to TRBJ2-5; D ambiguous. The J call may be in error: the DNA end matches TRBJ2-7 better. CDR1 MGHDK and CDR2 SYGVNS come from the germline V gene. The CDR3 sequence is 12 residues long. CDR3 bases: TGTGCCAGCAGTGAGCAAGACTACGAGCAGTACTTC. The encoded protein is CASSEQDYEQYF.